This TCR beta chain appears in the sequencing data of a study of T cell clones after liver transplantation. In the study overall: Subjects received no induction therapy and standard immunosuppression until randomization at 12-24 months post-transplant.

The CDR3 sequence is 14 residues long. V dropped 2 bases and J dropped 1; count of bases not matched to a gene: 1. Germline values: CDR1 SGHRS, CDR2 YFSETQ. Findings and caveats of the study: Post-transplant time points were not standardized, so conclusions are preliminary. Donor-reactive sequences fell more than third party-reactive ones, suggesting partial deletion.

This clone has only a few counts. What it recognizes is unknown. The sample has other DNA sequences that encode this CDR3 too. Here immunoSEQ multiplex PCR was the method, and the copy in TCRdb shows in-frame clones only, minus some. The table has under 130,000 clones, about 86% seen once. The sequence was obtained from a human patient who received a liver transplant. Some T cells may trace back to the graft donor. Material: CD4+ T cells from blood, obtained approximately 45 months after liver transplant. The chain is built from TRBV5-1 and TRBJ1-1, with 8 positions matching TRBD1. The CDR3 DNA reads TGCGCCAGCAGCTTAGACAGGGGGAACACTGAAGCTTTCTTT. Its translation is CASSLDRGNTEAFF. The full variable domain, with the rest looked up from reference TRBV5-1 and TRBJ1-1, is KAGVTQTPRYLIKTRGQQVTLSCSPISGHRSVSWYQQTPGQGLQFLFEYFSETQRNKGNFPGRFSGRQFSNSRSEMNVSTLELGDSALYLCASSLDRGNTEAFFGQGTRLTVV.